The 29 T cell receptor beta chains below come from one sample, sequenced in a study of blood T cells in healthy people across ages. For the second PCR, which ran for roughly 7 to 11 cycles, a sample-barcoded 5' primer and a J-beta primer mix were used. TCRdb re-derived calls from the 5' RACE reads in MiXCR, one entry per CDR3 protein. This sample has hundreds of thousands of distinct CDR3 sequences, with roughly 50% found just once. Sequenced: blood. Every receptor here comes from a man aged 60 to 75 in good health.

The table lists this clonotype with a count of one. This chain connects TRBV29-1 to TRBJ1-3; no clear D gene. V was clipped by 7 bases and J by 0 bases, with 10 bases between them. The CDR3 has 13 residues. CDR1 is SQVTM and CDR2 is ANQGSEA in the germline V gene. The CDR3 sequence: CSAGPSSGNTIYF. The CDR3 DNA is TGCAGCGCCGGGCCAAGCTCTGGAAACACCATATATTTT.

The sample holds one count of this clonotype. V gene TRBV2 combines with J gene TRBJ2-3; D is uncertain. V shed 3 bases and J shed 9 bases, with 7 bases lying between them. Germline V CDR1 and CDR2: SNHLY, FYNNEI. There are 11 residues in the CDR3. CDR3 bases: TGTGCCAGCAGTGAGGTACAGACGCAGTATTTT. This sequence encodes CASSEVQTQYF.

This clonotype was detected a few times. The chain is built from TRBV11-2 and TRBJ1-2, with no clear D. Germline CDR1 and CDR2: SGHAT and FQNNGV. Trimming took off 3 bases at V and 4 bases at J, with 9 bases between the two ends. This CDR3 is built from 13 residues. In DNA, the CDR3 is TGTGCCAGCAGCTTGTCCAGGAGCTATGGCTACACCTTC. Its translation is CASSLSRSYGYTF.

The J gene is TRBJ2-3, the V gene TRBV5-1, with D perhaps assigned TRBD1 or TRBD2 (5 bases each). The CDR3 runs to 13 residues. CDR1 SGHRS and CDR2 YFSETQ come from the germline V gene. V was trimmed by 4 bases and J by 6 bases, leaving 12 bases between them. CDR3 amino acids: CASSRMGVDTQYF. For the CDR3, the DNA is TGCGCCAGCAGCCGCATGGGGGTGGATACGCAGTATTTT.

The rearrangement links TRBV20-1 to TRBJ2-5; 10 nucleotides match TRBD2. From germline, CDR1 is DFQATT and CDR2 SNEGSKA (reference sequence). The CDR3 runs to 13 residues. V lost 5 bases, J lost 2 bases, and 2 bases stayed unmatched. In DNA, the CDR3 is TGCAGTGCTTTTAGCGGGGGGCAAGAGACCCAGTACTTC. Amino acid sequence: CSAFSGGQETQYF.

This chain uses TRBV6-2 or TRBV6-3 with TRBJ1-4; 7 bases match TRBD1. Unmatched junction bases numbered 10, after V lost 2 bases and J lost 4 bases. This CDR3 region has 17 residues. CDR1 is MNHEY and CDR2 is SVGEGT in the germline V gene. The CDR3 bases are TGTGCCAGCAGTTACGACCCCCGGGACAGCTATAATGAAAAACTGTTTTTT. As protein: CASSYDPRDSYNEKLFF.

This CDR3 is CASSPRWVYGYTF. The DNA for the CDR3 is TGTGCCAGCAGCCCACGGTGGGTTTATGGCTACACCTTC. The chain joins TRBV6-6 to TRBJ1-2; no firm D call. Germline V lookup: CDR1 MNHNY, CDR2 SVGAGI (reference sequence). CDR3 size: 13 residues. V was shortened by 6 bases and J by 5 bases, with 13 bases between the two germline ends.

Only one count was recorded for this clonotype. This chain uses TRBV20-1 with TRBJ2-4; perhaps D is TRBD1 or TRBD2 (5 bases each). The end of the DNA is better explained by TRBJ2-7, so the J call may be wrong. This CDR3 contains 14 residues. CDR1 and CDR2 from the germline V gene are DFQATT and SNEGSKA (reference sequence). This chain's CDR3 is CSARGDGDLYEQYF. As DNA, the CDR3 is TGCAGTGCTAGAGGAGACGGGGACCTCTACGAGCAGTACTTC.

The genes are TRBV18 and TRBJ2-6; D tentatively fits TRBD1 or TRBD2 (6 bases each). Germline V gives CDR1 KGHSH, CDR2 LQKENI. This CDR3 spans 18 amino acids. With 0 bases removed from V and 0 bases from J, the gap between germline ends came to 12 bases. DNA of the CDR3: TGTGCCAGCTCACCACCGGGGGGCCCCCGCTCTGGGGCCAACGTCCTGACTTTC. Translation: CASSPPGGPRSGANVLTF.

This clonotype showed up just a few times. The chain joins TRBV10-3 to TRBJ2-7, with D unresolved. V was shortened by 6 bases and J by 2 bases, with 14 bases between the two germline ends. CDR3 length: 14 residues. Germline lookup yields CDR1 ENHRY and CDR2 SYGVKD. As DNA, the CDR3 is TGTGCCATCAGCCCCACGGCGGTCCCCTACGAGCAGTACTTC. It is translated as CAISPTAVPYEQYF.

The V gene is TRBV6-1, the J gene TRBJ1-5; D possibly corresponds to TRBD1 (6 bases). From germline, CDR1 is MNHNS and CDR2 SASEGT. CDR3 length: 15 residues. V gave up 6 bases and J gave up 2 bases, with 14 bases separating them. As DNA, the CDR3 is TGTGCCAGCAGAACAGGGTTTGATCGCAATCAGCCCCAGCATTTT. Amino acids: CASRTGFDRNQPQHF.

The V and J genes are TRBV13 and TRBJ2-1; D not certain. Per the germline V gene, CDR1 is PRHDT and CDR2 is FYEKMQ (reference sequence). Trimming cost V 5 bases and J 2 bases, with 13 bases left between them. The CDR3 has 15 residues. CDR3 in amino acids: CASSPVGWTYNEQFF. The CDR3 coding sequence is TGTGCCAGCAGCCCTGTAGGGTGGACCTACAATGAGCAGTTCTTC.

A few counts support this clonotype. J is TRBJ2-7 and V is TRBV12-3 or TRBV12-4; TRBD1 agrees at 7 bases. The CDR3 covers 14 residues. J lost 1 base, V lost 7 bases, and 7 bases had no gene match. The CDR3 protein is CASTRAGGSYEQYF. CDR3 nucleotide sequence: TGTGCCAGCACTAGGGCAGGGGGTTCCTACGAGCAGTACTTC.

The V call is TRBV28, the J call TRBJ1-6; TRBD1 matches 8 bases. V was pared by 2 bases and J by 4 bases, with 4 bases of the junction left unmatched. The CDR3 contains 16 residues. The V gene's germline CDR1 is MDHEN and CDR2 SYDVKM. CDR3 residues: CASSLGTGPYNSPLHF. CDR3 in DNA: TGTGCCAGCAGTTTAGGGACAGGACCATATAATTCACCCCTCCACTTT.

The chain couples TRBV28 to TRBJ1-2; D gene ambiguous. CDR3 length equals 13 residues. V shed 8 bases and J shed 1 base, with 11 bases lying between them. Germline CDR1 reads MDHEN; CDR2 reads SYDVKM. CDR3 in DNA: TGTGCCAGCGCTGTGGGGTTTAACTATGGCTACACCTTC. Its translation is CASAVGFNYGYTF.

V and J are TRBV11-2 and TRBJ2-2; D ambiguous. CDR1 SGHAT and CDR2 FQNNGV come from the germline V gene. V was clipped by 2 bases and J by 8 bases, with 9 bases between them. The CDR3 is made up of 13 amino acids. The CDR3 spells CASSLSMRGELFF. The DNA of the CDR3 is TGTGCCAGCAGCTTAAGTATGCGGGGGGAGCTGTTTTTT.

The chain is built from TRBV2 and TRBJ2-3; D is ambiguous. Germline V gene data show CDR1 as SNHLY and CDR2 as FYNNEI. The CDR3 is 15 residues long. Trimming removed 2 bases at V and 4 bases at J, with 13 bases between. The CDR3 bases are TGTGCCAGCAGTGAAAGGCTAGTTACCGCAGATACGCAGTATTTT. Translation: CASSERLVTADTQYF.

The chain recombines TRBV9 with TRBJ2-7; 9 nucleotides match TRBD2. The J call may be wrong; the DNA end is better matched by TRBJ2-1. Looked up from germline, CDR1 is SGDLS and CDR2 is YYNGEE. The CDR3 totals 16 residues. The CDR3 protein is CASSVSSGGPPREQFF. The CDR3 DNA reads as TGTGCCAGCAGCGTTAGCAGCGGGGGGCCCCCACGGGAGCAGTTCTTC.

In this sample, this clonotype turned up a few times. This chain joins TRBV7-2 and TRBJ2-7, with 10 bases that match TRBD2. V trimming: 2 bases; J trimming: 4 bases; junction bases outside the gene matches: 5. The CDR3 totals 15 residues. Germline loops: CDR1 SGHTA, CDR2 FQGNSA. Written as DNA, the CDR3 is TGTGCCAGCAGCTTAACCAGCGGGAGGGTGTACGAGCAGTACTTC. This sequence encodes CASSLTSGRVYEQYF.

The rearrangement links TRBV5-5 to TRBJ2-7, with TRBD2 identical over 12 bases. This CDR3 has 15 amino acids. Losses at the gene ends were 6 bases for V and 7 bases for J; bases not matched to a gene: 11. Germline V CDR1 and CDR2: SGHKS, YYEKEE (reference sequence). The chain's CDR3 is CASNKLAGGGNEQYF. CDR3 nucleotide sequence: TGTGCCAGCAACAAACTAGCGGGGGGAGGAAATGAGCAGTACTTC.

The chain has TRBV18 and TRBJ2-1; TRBD2 matches 8 bases. The CDR3 is 15 amino acids. V gave up 0 bases and J gave up 9 bases; unmatched junction bases: 7. Germline V lookup: CDR1 KGHSH, CDR2 LQKENI. CDR3 sequence reads: CASSPPGGAPVEQFF. The DNA for the CDR3 is TGTGCCAGCTCACCACCCGGGGGGGCCCCTGTTGAGCAGTTCTTC.

The V call is TRBV2, the J call TRBJ1-5; 9 nucleotides agree with TRBD1. The V gene end was trimmed by 6 bases and the J gene end by 2 bases; junction bases not matched to a gene: 2. Germline values: CDR1 SNHLY, CDR2 FYNNEI. This CDR3 comprises 14 residues. In DNA, the CDR3 is TGTGCCAGCAGGCGGACAGGGGGCAATCAGCCCCAGCATTTT. Residues: CASRRTGGNQPQHF.

V gene TRBV27 combines with J gene TRBJ2-4; 11 nucleotides align to TRBD1. The end of the DNA is better explained by TRBJ2-7, so the J call may be wrong. The length of the CDR3 is 14 residues. Germline V gene data show CDR1 as MNHEY and CDR2 as SMNVEV (reference sequence). Written as DNA, the CDR3 is TGTGCCAGCAGCCGGACAGGGGGCTTTTCCGAGCAGTACTTC. This codes for CASSRTGGFSEQYF.

The chain recombines TRBV7-9 with TRBJ2-5, with D possibly TRBD2 on 6 matching bases. V lost 3 bases to trimming and J lost 4 bases, with 18 bases between them. Germline CDR1 is SEHNR and CDR2 is FQNEAQ (reference sequence). The CDR3 spans 16 residues. CDR3 sequence: CASSLLPARRAETQYF. CDR3 DNA: TGTGCCAGCAGCTTGCTCCCAGCCAGGAGGGCAGAGACCCAGTACTTC.

V and J are TRBV15 and TRBJ2-2; D remains ambiguous. The CDR3 has 14 amino acids. The germline gives CDR1 LNHNV, CDR2 YYDKDF (reference sequence). V lost 0 bases and J lost 1, with 3 bases in between. The CDR3 sequence: CATSREQNTGELFF. The CDR3, as DNA: TGTGCCACCAGCAGAGAACAGAACACCGGGGAGCTGTTTTTT.

V gene TRBV12-3 or TRBV12-4 combines with J gene TRBJ2-3; 8 bases align to TRBD2. The CDR3 length is 18 residues. Unmatched junction bases numbered 13, after V lost 5 bases and J lost 0 bases. CDR3 sequence reads: CASSTRTSSQTSTDTQYF. The CDR3 region has the DNA TGTGCCAGCAGTACCCGGACTAGCAGTCAAACTAGCACAGATACGCAGTATTTT.

The V and J genes are TRBV11-2 and TRBJ2-7, with D uncertain. The end of the DNA is better explained by TRBJ2-5, so the J call may be wrong. Germline V CDR1 and CDR2: SGHAT, FQNNGV. This CDR3 has 14 residues. This CDR3 is CASSLGAQKGTQYF. CDR3 DNA sequence: TGTGCCAGCAGCTTAGGGGCCCAAAAAGGGACCCAGTACTTC.

The chain carries TRBV3-1 and TRBJ1-2; no clear D. The CDR3 totals 13 residues. V was clipped by 0 bases and J by 4 bases, with 6 bases between them. CDR1 is LGHDT, CDR2 YNNKEL, per germline (reference sequence). DNA of the CDR3: TGTGCCAGCAGCCAAGATTGGGCCTATGGCTACACCTTC. This translates into CASSQDWAYGYTF. The entire variable domain, with the rest obtained from reference TRBV3-1 and TRBJ1-2, is as follows: DTAVSQTPKYLVTQMGNDKSIKCEQNLGHDTMYWYKQDSKKFLKIMFSYNNKELIINETVPNRFSPKSPDKAHLNLHINSLELGDSAVYFCASSQDWAYGYTFGSGTRLTVV.

This chain links TRBV7-2 with TRBJ2-7; 10 bases match TRBD2. CDR1 SGHTA and CDR2 FQGNSA come from the germline V gene. The V gene end was trimmed by 6 bases and the J gene end by 2 bases; junction bases not matched to a gene: 7. The CDR3 sequence is 15 residues long. This chain's CDR3 is CASRLAGQTTYEQYF. The CDR3 region has the DNA TGTGCCAGCAGACTAGCGGGACAGACTACCTACGAGCAGTACTTC.